Listed below are T cell receptor beta chains from one sample, sequenced in a study of blood T cell repertoires in COVID-19. Profiling relied on immunoSEQ multiplex PCR, and the TCRdb table lists in-frame clones only, not all of them. The sample lists some 220,000 clones; more than 65% were seen once. The material sequenced was peripheral blood. These receptors were collected from a man over 45 with active or convalescent COVID-19. Each CDR3 is given with its conserved first and last residue. Each record gives: V gene, clone size, D gene, J gene, CDR3 DNA, CDR3 protein. D genes are given only for firm matches. Clone sizes are given selectively: once, few, many, or a class where the clone is expanded.

>TRBV5-4|.|.|TRBJ2-3
TGTGCCAGCAGCCCTCAGGACTATAGTGGTGATACGCAGTATTTT
CASSPQDYSGDTQYF
>TRBV5-6|once|.|TRBJ1-2
TGTGCCAGCAGCTTGGAAAGCATCCGGGACTTC
CASSLESIRDF
>TRBV7-3|.|TRBD1|TRBJ2-3
TGTGCCAGCAGCTCGGGACAGGGAACAGATACGCAGTATTTT
CASSSGQGTDTQYF
>TRBV4-3|few|.|TRBJ1-2
TGCGCCAGCAGCCAACACCGGGCCGCGGGTGGCTACACCTTC
CASSQHRAAGGYTF
>TRBV6-5|.|.|TRBJ2-7
TGTGCCAGCGGGCGGGGCGCCCTAACCTACGAGCAGTACTTC
CASGRGALTYEQYF
>TRBV5-1|.|.|TRBJ2-7
TGCGCCAGCAGCTTGTCCGGGGGTTCCTACGAGCAGTACTTC
CASSLSGGSYEQYF
>TRBV28|.|.|TRBJ2-7
TGTGCCAGCAGTTTAATTACATTCTACGAGCAGTACTTC
CASSLITFYEQYF
>TRBV19|few|.|TRBJ2-3
TGTGCCAGTATGTCGGGGAGCACAGATACGCAGTATTTT
CASMSGSTDTQYF
>TRBV6-5|.|TRBD1|TRBJ1-6
TGTGCCAGCGGGTTCAGGGGACAGAATTCACCCCTCCACTTT
CASGFRGQNSPLHF
>TRBV15|.|TRBD1|TRBJ2-5
TGTGCCACCAGCAGAGATAGGGACAGGGAGGGTGGAGAGACCCAGTACTTC
CATSRDRDREGGETQYF
>TRBV6-1|.|TRBD1|TRBJ1-2
TGTGCCAGCAGGATGGGACAGGGGGTCTATGGCTACACCTTC
CASRMGQGVYGYTF